This TCR beta chain emerged from a study of response to subunit inactivated influenza vaccine. The germline gives CDR1 SGDLS, CDR2 YYNGEE. V lost 4 bases to trimming and J lost 6 bases; unmatched junction nucleotides: 9. This CDR3 has 17 amino acids. TCRdb recomputed calls from the RT-PCR reads with MiXCR, one row per CDR3 protein. The sample has just under 550,000 distinct CDR3 sequences; 20% to 25% are singletons. This sample was also put to use in a study of T cells expressing NK-cell markers. In that study: Scientists made TCR beta cDNA using 5'RACE template switching with UMIs. Investigators obtained TCR beta repertoires from sorted CD3+CD56+NKG2C+, CD3+CD56+NKG2C- and CD3+CD56-NKG2C+ T cells. Restriction of sorting to alpha-beta TCR T cells was accomplished in several experiments using an anti-gamma-delta TCR antibody. Of the CD8+ T cells in six or seven donors, roughly 1.0-7.5% belonged to dominant NKG2C+ clonotypes.

The sequence derives from a man in his fifties who received an inactivated influenza vaccine. This chain connects TRBV9 to TRBJ2-1; TRBD2 matches at 14 bases. Sequenced here: CD4+ T cells sorted from PBMCs, sampled about 13 days after vaccination. The CDR3 sequence is CASSKWTSGRSGNEQFF. As DNA, the CDR3 is TGTGCCAGCAGCAAATGGACTAGCGGGAGGTCTGGCAATGAGCAGTTCTTC.